The clone carrying this T cell receptor beta chain was picked up a small number of times. Its matching antigen is unknown. These data come from a study of cytomegalovirus exposure and HLA in healthy donors. General study findings and limits: Follow-up analysis seemed to connect common viral pathogens with several of the most significant clusters identified. One variant, a missense change in DCLRE1C, was linked in a later analysis to TCR beta V- and J-gene trimming.

Primers for the PCR totalled 60 Vbeta and 13 Jbeta. The table came from immunoSEQ multiplex PCR; TCRdb's copy has only in-frame clones and leaves some out. The repertoire holds 130,000 or so clones, around two thirds seen once, with approximately 1.8% in the top ten. The source material was PBMCs. The clonotype was recovered from a male donor in good health and CMV-seronegative.

The CDR3 loop is CSVVWEGYEQYF. In nucleotides, the CDR3 is TGCAGCGTTGTTTGGGAGGGCTACGAGCAGTACTTC. The V gene is TRBV29-1, the J gene TRBJ2-5; TRBD2 agrees at 7 bases. The closer fit of TRBJ2-7 to the DNA end suggests the J call may be wrong. Germline V gene lookup returns CDR1 SQVTM and CDR2 ANQGSEA. The CDR3 sequence is 12 residues long.